Listed here are 6 T cell receptor beta chains from one sample, sequenced in a study of CD8 T cells in ankylosing spondylitis. TCRdb independently ran MiXCR on the 5' RACE reads; one entry per CDR3 protein. This sample has just under 350,000 distinct CDR3 sequences, with roughly 14% found just once. Source material: blood, either unsorted or a sorted T cell fraction (not recorded which). The source is a male donor with ankylosing spondylitis or in good health (not recorded which).

The chain combines TRBV5-1 with TRBJ2-5, with D possibly TRBD2 on 5 matching bases. Germline values: CDR1 SGHRS, CDR2 YFSETQ. With 2 bases removed from V and 5 bases from J, the gap between germline ends came to 16 bases. The CDR3 consists of 15 residues. For the CDR3, the DNA is TGCGCCAGCAGCTTATTCCCCGGGAATCCGGAGACCCAGTACTTC. It encodes CASSLFPGNPETQYF.

V is TRBV5-4 and J is TRBJ2-5; D unresolved. V lost 4 bases to trimming and J lost 7 bases, with 14 bases between them. Germline values: CDR1 SGHNT, CDR2 YYREEE (reference sequence). The CDR3 is made up of 13 amino acids. CDR3 sequence: CASSPRPTGTQYF. The CDR3 coding sequence is TGTGCCAGCAGCCCTCGGCCGACGGGGACCCAGTACTTC.

The chain joins TRBV2 to TRBJ2-5, with D unclear. The CDR3 has 13 amino acids. CDR1 is SNHLY and CDR2 is FYNNEI in the germline V gene. The V end lost 4 bases, the J end lost 3 bases, and 9 bases lay between the germline ends. The CDR3 loop is CASSAELKETQYF. The CDR3 DNA is TGTGCCAGCAGTGCCGAGCTCAAAGAGACCCAGTACTTC.

The V gene is TRBV9, the J gene TRBJ2-3; D is perhaps TRBD1 or TRBD2 (5 bases each). The V and J ends lost 3 bases and 1 base respectively, with 9 bases between them. Germline lookup yields CDR1 SGDLS and CDR2 YYNGEE. This CDR3 is built from 14 residues. The CDR3 spells CASSGLQGTDTQYF. CDR3 in DNA: TGTGCCAGCAGCGGACTACAGGGCACAGATACGCAGTATTTT. Combining the CDR3 with reference TRBV9 and TRBJ2-3 gives the whole variable domain DSGVTQTPKHLITATGQRVTLRCSPRSGDLSVYWYQQSLDQGLQFLIQYYNGEERAKGNILERFSAQQFPDLHSELNLSSLELGDSALYFCASSGLQGTDTQYFGPGTRLTVL.

This clonotype was found a few times. Written as DNA, the CDR3 is TGCGCCAGCAGTACCGGACGGGGTAATGAAAAACTGTTTTTT. It is translated as CASSTGRGNEKLFF. V and J are TRBV10-1 and TRBJ1-4; no reliable D call. CDR1 WNHNN and CDR2 SYGVQD come from the germline V gene (reference sequence). V lost 5 bases and J 4 bases, leaving 11 bases between the germline ends. This CDR3 spans 14 amino acids.

This clonotype was found a few times. The chain joins TRBV15 to TRBJ2-2; 13 positions agree with TRBD2. Trimming cost V 0 bases and J 7 bases; bases outside gene matches: 11. The CDR3 loop spans 19 amino acids. CDR1 is LNHNV, CDR2 YYDKDF, per germline (reference sequence). The CDR3 reads CATSRDPLGLAGTHGELFF. CDR3 sequence (DNA): TGTGCCACCAGCAGAGACCCTCTGGGACTAGCGGGAACCCACGGGGAGCTGTTTTTT.